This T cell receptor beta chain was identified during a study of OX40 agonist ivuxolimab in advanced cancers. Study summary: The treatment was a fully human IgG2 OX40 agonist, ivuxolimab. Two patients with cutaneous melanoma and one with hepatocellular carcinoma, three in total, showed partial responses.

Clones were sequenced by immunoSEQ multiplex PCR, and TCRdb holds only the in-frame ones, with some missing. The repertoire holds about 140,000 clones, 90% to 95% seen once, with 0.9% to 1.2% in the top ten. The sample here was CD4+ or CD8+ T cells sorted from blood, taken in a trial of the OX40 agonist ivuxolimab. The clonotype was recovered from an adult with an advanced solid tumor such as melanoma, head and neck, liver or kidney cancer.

The CDR3 sequence is CASSTVGGRANEQYF. The CDR3 DNA reads as TGTGCCAGCAGCACCGTGGGGGGGCGCGCTAACGAGCAGTACTTC. The V call is TRBV7-2, the J call TRBJ2-7, with D possibly being TRBD2 (7 bases). The germline gives CDR1 SGHTA, CDR2 FQGNSA. V shed 5 bases and J shed 5 bases, with 19 bases lying between them. The CDR3 is 15 amino acids.